The T cell receptor (beta chain) described here comes from a study of identical twins. Regarding the study as a whole: Out-of-frame alpha sequences that twins shared showed excess low generation probability.

This clonotype has more than one count but fewer than ten. Antigen specificity is unknown. MiXCR was run by TCRdb on the 5' RACE reads, yielding one entry per CDR3 protein. The data hold hundreds of thousands of distinct CDR3 sequences, with approximately 18% observed a single time. The CDR3 consists of 15 residues. V lost 5 bases, J lost 8 bases, and 7 bases stayed unmatched. Per the germline V gene, CDR1 is DFQATT and CDR2 is SNEGSKA (reference sequence). These same records also appear under a second study, on T cells expressing NK-cell markers. According to that study: The study found these clonotypes also leading the CD3+CD56-NKG2C+ fraction in a few donors.

The material sequenced was PBMCs. The chain uses TRBV20-1 and TRBJ2-1, with 15 bases identical to TRBD2. The clonotype originates from a woman aged 18-35 years in good health. CDR3 residues: CSASGLAGGVDEQFF. The CDR3 DNA sequence: TGCAGTGCTTCAGGACTAGCGGGAGGGGTGGATGAGCAGTTCTTC.